Presented here are 5 T cell receptor beta chains from one specimen sequenced in a study of shared clonotypes between healthy human individuals. Assay: immunoSEQ multiplex PCR; the TCRdb copy retains only in-frame clones and omits some. The sample has millions of clones, about 95% seen once; the top ten hold around 1.1%. Cells designated naive CD8 were CD45RO-negative and were positively selected for CCR7, with terminally differentiated effector memory CD45RA+ cells excluded. Sequences were obtained from naive CD8+ T cells sorted from blood. The source is a man aged 18 to 30 in good health.

The J gene is TRBJ2-4, the V gene TRBV28; maybe TRBD1 (5 bases). This CDR3 comprises 14 residues. Deletions cut 5 bases from V and 8 bases from J, with 16 bases between. The germline V gene has CDR1 MDHEN and CDR2 SYDVKM. CDR3 loop: CASSLTVHRDIQYF. As DNA, the CDR3 is TGTGCCAGCAGTCTGACAGTGCATCGGGACATTCAGTACTTC. Looking up the rest from reference TRBV28 and TRBJ2-4 gives the full variable domain: DVKVTQSSRYLVKRTGEKVFLECVQDMDHENMFWYRQDPGLGLRLIYFSYDVKMKEKGDIPEGYSVSREKKERFSLILESASTNQTSMYLCASSLTVHRDIQYFGAGTRLSVL.

J is TRBJ1-3 and V is TRBV9; unclear D gene. This CDR3 region has 13 residues. Per germline, CDR1 SGDLS and CDR2 YYNGEE. Trimming removed 2 bases from V and 11 bases from J, with 14 bases in between. CDR3 DNA sequence: TGTGCCAGCAGCGTGGCTGGGAGAAGGGCCATATATTTT. This gives the protein CASSVAGRRAIYF.

The chain uses TRBV11-3 and TRBJ2-1; D tentatively fits TRBD1 or TRBD2 (6 bases each). Trimming pared 5 bases from V and 8 bases from J, leaving 13 bases between. The CDR3 length is 13 residues. Germline loops: CDR1 SGHNT, CDR2 YENEEA. The CDR3 nucleotides read TGTGCCAGCAGCGTATACAGGGAGGATGAGCAGTTCTTC. Protein: CASSVYREDEQFF.

V usage is TRBV7-2 and J usage is TRBJ2-7; 8 nucleotides align to TRBD2. The CDR3 covers 15 residues. Germline values: CDR1 SGHTA, CDR2 FQGNSA. The junction had 14 bases not matched to a gene; V was cut back by 6 bases and J by 7 bases. Here the CDR3 reads CASSSSGTIQKEQYF. In nucleotides, the CDR3 is TGTGCCAGCAGTAGTAGCGGGACGATCCAGAAAGAGCAGTACTTC.

With regard to this clone: A junction boundary mismatches the germline segment, possibly from a read error. V usage is TRBV7-7 and J usage is TRBJ1-1; D gene ambiguous. The CDR3 is 13 residues long. Germline CDR1 and CDR2: SSHAT and FNYEAQ (reference sequence). CDR3 amino acids: CASSPTPASEAFF. The CDR3 coding sequence is TGTGCTAGCAGCCCCACTCCCGCTTCTGAAGCTTTCTTT. Variable domain in full (rest from reference TRBV7-7 and TRBJ1-1): GAGVSQSPRYKVTKRGQDVTLRCDPISSHATLYWYQQALGQGPEFLTYFNYEAQPDKSGLPSDRFSAERPEGSISTLTIQRTEQRDSAMYRCASSPTPASEAFFGQGTRLTVV.